This T cell receptor (beta chain) originates from a study of shared clonotypes between healthy human individuals. Comments on this clone: Its cognate antigen is unknown.

Germline V CDR1 and CDR2: MDHEN, SYDVKM. V lost 3 bases and J 10 bases, leaving 21 bases between the germline ends. The CDR3 length is 15 residues. Naive CD8 cells, CD45RO-negative and positively selected for CCR7, excluded terminally differentiated effector memory CD45RA+ cells. Study outcomes and limitations: Clonotype sharing among donors was expected to depend on sequencing depth. As a rule, naive subsets had a larger estimated richness than memory subsets.

Repertoires were generated with immunoSEQ multiplex PCR, while TCRdb's copy carries only in-frame clones and drops some. Of about 820,000 clones listed, 80% to 95% are singletons. Sequencing was performed on naive CD8+ T cells sorted from blood. This chain connects TRBV28 to TRBJ1-2, with a possible D match to TRBD1 (5 bases). This clonotype originated in a man aged 30-40 years in good health. This CDR3 reads CASSFGEGAFSVYTF. CDR3 DNA sequence: TGTGCCAGCAGTTTCGGTGAAGGGGCTTTTAGTGTCTACACCTTC.